The 6 T cell receptor beta chains below come from one sample, sequenced in a study of T cells in Graves' hyperthyroidism and ophthalmopathy. TCR beta CDR3 sequences were amplified from RNA transcripts. HTBI primers were employed in a first-round RT-PCR of the TCR CDR3. TCRdb used MiXCR to reprocess the multiplex PCR reads, holding one entry per CDR3 protein. The sample lists around 720,000 distinct CDR3 sequences; 35% were seen once. The sequencing sample was made of blood. These receptors were collected from a middle-aged woman with Graves' hyperthyroidism.

This clonotype was observed many times. This rearrangement joins TRBV7-2 to TRBJ2-7; D is possibly TRBD1 (5 bases). The germline V and J ends were trimmed by 2 bases and 0 bases, with 8 bases remaining between them. The CDR3 runs 14 residues. Germline CDR1 SGHTA, CDR2 FQGNSA. DNA of the CDR3: TGTGCCAGCAGCTTACTACAGGCCTCCTACGAGCAGTACTTC. This codes for CASSLLQASYEQYF.

This clonotype occurred many times. The J gene is TRBJ2-7, the V gene TRBV7-9, with a weak D call TRBD2 (6 bases). This CDR3 comprises 16 residues. The V gene's germline CDR1 is SEHNR and CDR2 FQNEAQ (reference sequence). V was clipped by 1 base and J by 3 bases, with 16 bases between them. CDR3 loop: CASSLGGEAIHYEQYF. The CDR3 nucleotides read TGTGCCAGCAGCTTAGGGGGGGAGGCCATTCACTACGAGCAGTACTTC.

The chain employs TRBV7-2 and TRBJ2-5; no clear D gene. CDR3 length: 15 residues. CDR1 and CDR2 from the germline V gene are SGHTA and FQGNSA. Deletions cut 1 base from V and 2 bases from J, with 11 bases between. The CDR3, as DNA: TGTGCCAGCAGCTTAGGTACAAGAAATCAAGAGACCCAGTACTTC. This codes for CASSLGTRNQETQYF.

This clonotype has ten or more counts. The CDR3 spells CASFQGEAFF. CDR3 bases: TGTGCCAGTTTTCAGGGCGAAGCTTTCTTT. The chain employs TRBV19 and TRBJ1-1; maybe TRBD1 (5 bases). Per the germline V gene, CDR1 is LNHDA and CDR2 is SQIVND (reference sequence). The CDR3 is made up of 10 amino acids. V was shortened by 8 bases and J by 8 bases, with 9 bases between the two germline ends.

There are a few counts of this clonotype. The chain is built from TRBV28 and TRBJ2-7; a weak D match, TRBD1 (6 bases). V was clipped by 6 bases and J by 5 bases, with 20 bases between them. In germline, CDR1 is MDHEN, CDR2 SYDVKM. The length of the CDR3 is 15 residues. CDR3 sequence reads: CASRTESAGADEQYF. CDR3 sequence (DNA): TGTGCCAGCAGGACCGAGTCGGCAGGGGCTGACGAGCAGTACTTC.

This clonotype was seen many times. The chain employs TRBV7-2 and TRBJ1-5; no clear D. Germline values: CDR1 SGHTA, CDR2 FQGNSA. This CDR3 region has 15 residues. Trimming took off 6 bases at V and 0 bases at J, with 12 bases between the two ends. Here the CDR3 reads CASSPGPYSNQPQHF. DNA for the CDR3: TGTGCCAGCAGTCCTGGACCGTATAGCAATCAGCCCCAGCATTTT.